One T cell receptor beta chain is described in this entry. No antigen is known for it. The data originate from a study of monozygotic twins with inflammatory bowel disease. Notes on the study in general: A lone strong IBD-associated signal or clonotype found no support.

The authors isolated total RNA from whole blood without sorting T cells. TCRalpha along with TCRbeta cDNA was subjected to two nested PCRs lasting 16 and 9 cycles. TCRdb re-called the 5' RACE reads and gives one entry per CDR3 protein, without DNA. The listing records more than 350,000 distinct CDR3 sequences. The CDR3 runs 12 residues. Germline-derived CDR1 and CDR2 are DFQATT and SNEGSKA (reference sequence). The sequencing input was blood. This chain connects TRBV20-1 to TRBJ2-5; TCRdb designates TRBD1, a call that cannot be tested without DNA. The source is a human donor with ulcerative colitis or Crohn's disease, or a healthy co-twin of an affected twin (not recorded which). CDR3 sequence reads: CSARGGGETQYF.